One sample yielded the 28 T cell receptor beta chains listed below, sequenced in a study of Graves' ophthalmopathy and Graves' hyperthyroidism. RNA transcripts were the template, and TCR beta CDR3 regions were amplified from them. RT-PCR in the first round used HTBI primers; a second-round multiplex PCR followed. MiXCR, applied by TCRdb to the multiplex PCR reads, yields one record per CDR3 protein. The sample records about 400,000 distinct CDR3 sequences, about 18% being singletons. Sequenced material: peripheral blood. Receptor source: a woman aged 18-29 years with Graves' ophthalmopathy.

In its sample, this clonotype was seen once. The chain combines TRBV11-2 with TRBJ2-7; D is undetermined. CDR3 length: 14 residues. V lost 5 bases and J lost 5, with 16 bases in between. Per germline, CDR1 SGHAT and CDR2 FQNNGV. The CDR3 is CASSPSRASDEQYF. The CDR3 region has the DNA TGTGCCAGCAGCCCTTCTAGAGCTTCGGACGAGCAGTACTTC.

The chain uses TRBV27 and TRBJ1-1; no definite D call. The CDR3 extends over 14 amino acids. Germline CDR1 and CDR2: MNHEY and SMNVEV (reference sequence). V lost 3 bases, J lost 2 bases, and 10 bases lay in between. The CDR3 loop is CASSFGMGNTEAFF. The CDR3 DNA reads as TGTGCCAGCAGTTTTGGCATGGGTAACACTGAAGCTTTCTTT.

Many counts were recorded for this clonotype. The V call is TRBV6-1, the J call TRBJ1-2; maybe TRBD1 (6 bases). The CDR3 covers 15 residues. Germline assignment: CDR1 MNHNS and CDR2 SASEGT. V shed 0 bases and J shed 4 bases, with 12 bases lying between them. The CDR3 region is CASSEARQAIYGYTF. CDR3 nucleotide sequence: TGTGCCAGCAGTGAAGCGCGACAGGCAATCTATGGCTACACCTTC.

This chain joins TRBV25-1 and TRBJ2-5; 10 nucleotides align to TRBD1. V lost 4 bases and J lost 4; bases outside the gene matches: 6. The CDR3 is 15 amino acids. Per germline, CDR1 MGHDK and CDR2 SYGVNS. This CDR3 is CASSGGQGKGETQYF. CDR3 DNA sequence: TGTGCCAGCAGTGGGGGACAGGGGAAAGGAGAGACCCAGTACTTC.

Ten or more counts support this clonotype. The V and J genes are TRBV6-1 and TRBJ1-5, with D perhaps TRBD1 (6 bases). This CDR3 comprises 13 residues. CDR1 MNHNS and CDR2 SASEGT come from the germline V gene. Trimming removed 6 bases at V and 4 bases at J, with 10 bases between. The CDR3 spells CASRQQGNQPQHF. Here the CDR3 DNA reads TGTGCCAGCAGGCAACAGGGAAATCAGCCCCAGCATTTT.

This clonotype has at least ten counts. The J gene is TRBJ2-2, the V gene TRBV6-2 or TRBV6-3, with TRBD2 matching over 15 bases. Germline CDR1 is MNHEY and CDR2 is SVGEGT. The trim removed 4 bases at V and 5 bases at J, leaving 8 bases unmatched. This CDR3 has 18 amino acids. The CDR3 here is CASSFRGTSGRRTGELFF. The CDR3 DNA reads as TGTGCCAGCAGTTTTCGCGGGACTAGCGGGAGGCGAACCGGGGAGCTGTTTTTT.

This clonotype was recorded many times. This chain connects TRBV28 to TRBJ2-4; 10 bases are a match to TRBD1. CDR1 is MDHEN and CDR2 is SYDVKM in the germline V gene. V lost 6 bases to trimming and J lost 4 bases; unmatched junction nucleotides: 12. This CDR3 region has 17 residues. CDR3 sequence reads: CASSPFRDRGLKNIQYF. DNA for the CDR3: TGTGCCAGCAGCCCCTTCCGGGACAGGGGCCTTAAAAACATTCAGTACTTC.

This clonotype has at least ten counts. This CDR3 is CASSTRTGEGGRDTEAFF. CDR3 DNA: TGTGCCAGCAGCACGAGGACAGGGGAGGGTGGTCGAGACACTGAAGCTTTCTTT. J is TRBJ1-1 and V is TRBV12-3 or TRBV12-4; 9 bases align to TRBD1. CDR3 length equals 18 residues. After removal of 6 bases from V and 3 bases from J, the junction contained 17 bases not matched to a gene.

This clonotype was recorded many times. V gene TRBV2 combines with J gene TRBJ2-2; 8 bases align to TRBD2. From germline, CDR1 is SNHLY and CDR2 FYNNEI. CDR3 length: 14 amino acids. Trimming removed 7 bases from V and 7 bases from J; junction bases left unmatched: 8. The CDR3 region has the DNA TGTGCCAGCAAACGGGAGGGGAGAGACGGGGAGCTGTTTTTT. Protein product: CASKREGRDGELFF.

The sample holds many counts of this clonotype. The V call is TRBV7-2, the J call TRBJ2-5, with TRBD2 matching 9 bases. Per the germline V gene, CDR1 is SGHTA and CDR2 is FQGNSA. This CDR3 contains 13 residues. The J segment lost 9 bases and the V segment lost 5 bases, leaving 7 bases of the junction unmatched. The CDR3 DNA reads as TGTGCCAGCAGCGAGCGAAGCGGGAGGTCCCAGTACTTC. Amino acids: CASSERSGRSQYF.

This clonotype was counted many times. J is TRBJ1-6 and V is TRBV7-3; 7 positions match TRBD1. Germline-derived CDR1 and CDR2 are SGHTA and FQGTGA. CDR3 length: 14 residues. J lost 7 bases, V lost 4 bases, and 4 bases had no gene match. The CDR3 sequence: CASSSGQINSPLHF. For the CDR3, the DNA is TGTGCCAGCAGCTCGGGACAGATAAATTCACCCCTCCACTTT.

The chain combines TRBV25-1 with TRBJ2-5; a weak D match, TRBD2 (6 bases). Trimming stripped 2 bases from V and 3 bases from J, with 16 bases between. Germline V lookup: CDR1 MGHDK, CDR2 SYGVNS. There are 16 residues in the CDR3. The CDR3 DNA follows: TGTGCCAGCAGTGAAATTTTGGGGGGATCTGAAGAGACCCAGTACTTC. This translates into CASSEILGGSEETQYF.

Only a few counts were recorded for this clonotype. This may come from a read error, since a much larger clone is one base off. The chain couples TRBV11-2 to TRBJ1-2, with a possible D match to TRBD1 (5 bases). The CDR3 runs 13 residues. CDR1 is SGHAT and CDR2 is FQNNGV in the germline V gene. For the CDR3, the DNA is TGTGCCGGCAGCTCCGGGACGCTTTATGGCTACACCTTC. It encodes CAGSSGTLYGYTF. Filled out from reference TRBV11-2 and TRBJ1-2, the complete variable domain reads EAGVAQSPRYKIIEKRQSVAFWCNPISGHATLYWYQQILGQGPKLLIQFQNNGVVDDSQLPKDRFSAERLKGVDSTLKIQPAKLEDSAVYLCAGSSGTLYGYTFGSGTRLTVV.

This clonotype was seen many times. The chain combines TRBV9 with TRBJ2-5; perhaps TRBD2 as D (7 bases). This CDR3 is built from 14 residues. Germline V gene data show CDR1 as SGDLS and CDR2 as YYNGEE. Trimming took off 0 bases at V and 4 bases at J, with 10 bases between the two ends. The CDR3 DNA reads TGTGCCAGCAGCGTAGCGGGGGGCTTAGAGACCCAGTACTTC. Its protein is CASSVAGGLETQYF.

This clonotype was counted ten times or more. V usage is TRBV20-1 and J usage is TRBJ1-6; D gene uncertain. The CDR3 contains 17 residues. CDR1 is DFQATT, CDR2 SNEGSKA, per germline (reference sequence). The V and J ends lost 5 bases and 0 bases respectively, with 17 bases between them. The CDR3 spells CSARSGDMSSYNSPLHF. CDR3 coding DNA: TGCAGTGCTCGAAGCGGTGACATGAGCTCCTATAATTCACCCCTCCACTTT.

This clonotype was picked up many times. In DNA form, the CDR3 reads TGCGCCAGCAGCTCTTACAGCCCGGAGGAGTACGAGCAGTACTTC. Translation: CASSSYSPEEYEQYF. This rearrangement joins TRBV5-1 to TRBJ2-7, with D maybe TRBD2 (5 bases). The CDR3 is made up of 15 amino acids. The germline V gene encodes CDR1 SGHRS and CDR2 YFSETQ. Trimming stripped 3 bases from V and 4 bases from J, with 17 bases between.

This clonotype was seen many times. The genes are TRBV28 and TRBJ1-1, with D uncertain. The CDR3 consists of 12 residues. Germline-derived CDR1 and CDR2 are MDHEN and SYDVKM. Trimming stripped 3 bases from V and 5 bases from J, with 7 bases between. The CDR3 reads CASSFEGTEAFF. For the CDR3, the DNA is TGTGCCAGCAGTTTCGAGGGTACTGAAGCTTTCTTT.

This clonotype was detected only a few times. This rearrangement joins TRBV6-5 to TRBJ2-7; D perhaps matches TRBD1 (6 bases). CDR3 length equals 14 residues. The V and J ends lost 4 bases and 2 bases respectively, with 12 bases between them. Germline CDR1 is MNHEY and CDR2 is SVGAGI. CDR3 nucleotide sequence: TGTGCCAGCAGTTCCCCAGGGGAGACCTACGAGCAGTACTTC. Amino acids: CASSSPGETYEQYF.

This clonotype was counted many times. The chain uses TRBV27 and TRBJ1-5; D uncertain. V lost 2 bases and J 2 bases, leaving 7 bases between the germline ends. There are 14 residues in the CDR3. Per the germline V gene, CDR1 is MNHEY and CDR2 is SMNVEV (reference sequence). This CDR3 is CASSLNGGNQPQHF. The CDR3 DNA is TGTGCCAGCAGTTTAAACGGGGGCAATCAGCCCCAGCATTTT.

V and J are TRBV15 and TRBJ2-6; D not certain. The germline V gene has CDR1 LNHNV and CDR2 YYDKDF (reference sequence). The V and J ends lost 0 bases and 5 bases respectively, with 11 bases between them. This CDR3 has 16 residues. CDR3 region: CATSRDSADRANVLTF. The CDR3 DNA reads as TGTGCCACCAGCAGAGATTCGGCGGACCGGGCCAACGTCCTGACTTTC.

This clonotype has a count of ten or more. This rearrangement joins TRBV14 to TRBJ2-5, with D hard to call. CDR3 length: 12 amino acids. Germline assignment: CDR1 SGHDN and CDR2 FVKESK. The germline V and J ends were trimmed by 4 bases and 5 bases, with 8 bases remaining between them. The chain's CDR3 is CASSPGYETQYF. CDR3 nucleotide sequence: TGTGCCAGCAGCCCAGGTTACGAGACCCAGTACTTC.

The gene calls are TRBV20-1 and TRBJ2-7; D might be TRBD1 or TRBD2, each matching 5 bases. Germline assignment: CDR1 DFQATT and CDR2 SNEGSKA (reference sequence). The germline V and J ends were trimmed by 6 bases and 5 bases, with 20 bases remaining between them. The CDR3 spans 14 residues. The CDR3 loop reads CSARPRGLTDEQYF. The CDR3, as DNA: TGCAGTGCCAGACCCCGGGGCCTTACAGACGAGCAGTACTTC.

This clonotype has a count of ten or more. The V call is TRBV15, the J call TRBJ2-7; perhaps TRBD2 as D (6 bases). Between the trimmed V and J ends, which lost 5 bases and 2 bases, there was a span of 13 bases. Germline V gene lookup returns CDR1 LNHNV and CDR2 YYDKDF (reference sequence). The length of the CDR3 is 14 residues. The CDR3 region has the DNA TGTGCCACCAGCGTTCACGGGGGAACCTACGAGCAGTACTTC. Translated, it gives CATSVHGGTYEQYF.

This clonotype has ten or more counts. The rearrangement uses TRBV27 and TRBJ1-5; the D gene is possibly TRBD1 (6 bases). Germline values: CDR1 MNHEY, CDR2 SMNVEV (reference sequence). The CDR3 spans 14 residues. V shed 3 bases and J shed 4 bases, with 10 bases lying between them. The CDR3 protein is CASSFSGVNQPQHF. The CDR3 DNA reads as TGTGCCAGCAGTTTTTCAGGGGTTAATCAGCCCCAGCATTTT.

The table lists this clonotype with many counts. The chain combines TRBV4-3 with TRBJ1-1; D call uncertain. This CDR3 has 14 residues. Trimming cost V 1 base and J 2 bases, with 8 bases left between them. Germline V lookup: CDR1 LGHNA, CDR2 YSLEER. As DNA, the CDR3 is TGCGCCAGCAGCCAAGGTACAGCTAACACTGAAGCTTTCTTT. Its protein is CASSQGTANTEAFF.

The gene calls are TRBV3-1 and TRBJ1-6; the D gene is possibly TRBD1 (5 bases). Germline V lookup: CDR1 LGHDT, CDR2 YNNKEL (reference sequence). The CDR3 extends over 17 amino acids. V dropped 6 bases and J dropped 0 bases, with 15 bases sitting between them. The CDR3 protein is CASRKRDVSSYNSPLHF. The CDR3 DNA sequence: TGTGCCAGCAGAAAACGGGACGTCAGCTCCTATAATTCACCCCTCCACTTT.

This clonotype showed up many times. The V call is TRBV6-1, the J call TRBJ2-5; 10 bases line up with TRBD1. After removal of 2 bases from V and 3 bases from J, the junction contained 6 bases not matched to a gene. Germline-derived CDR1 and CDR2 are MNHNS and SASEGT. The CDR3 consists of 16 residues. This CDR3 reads CASSEILGTGEETQYF. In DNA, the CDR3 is TGTGCCAGCAGTGAAATCTTAGGGACAGGGGAAGAGACCCAGTACTTC.

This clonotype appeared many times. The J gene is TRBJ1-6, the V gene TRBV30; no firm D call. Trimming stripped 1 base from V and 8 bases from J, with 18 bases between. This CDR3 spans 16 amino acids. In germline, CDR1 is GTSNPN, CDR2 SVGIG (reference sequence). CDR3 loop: CAWSDSIVREYSPLHF. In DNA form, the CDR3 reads TGTGCCTGGAGTGACTCGATAGTTCGAGAGTATTCACCCCTCCACTTT. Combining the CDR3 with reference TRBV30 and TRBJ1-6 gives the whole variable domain SQTIHQWPATLVQPVGSPLSLECTVEGTSNPNLYWYRQAAGRGLQLLFYSVGIGQISSEVPQNLSASRPQDRQFILSSKKLLLSDSGFYLCAWSDSIVREYSPLHFGNGTRLTVT.